This T cell receptor beta chain was profiled in a study of shared clonotypes between healthy human individuals. Study-wide results and caveats: Around 5% of naive CD4 clonotypes were common to a handful of donors.

CD4+ cells underwent separation, giving CD45RA+ naive and CD45RA-negative memory subsets. Assay used: immunoSEQ multiplex PCR; TCRdb lists only in-frame clones, some missing. The sample holds about 640,000 clones, approximately 79% seen once. CDR1 and CDR2 (germline): GTSNPN, SVGIG (reference sequence). V was trimmed by 5 bases and J by 3 bases, leaving 10 bases between them. The CDR3 has 12 residues. Concerning this clone: Antigen specificity is unknown.

Sequencing input: memory CD4+ T cells sorted from blood. The subset: CD45RA-negative fraction. This chain joins TRBV30 and TRBJ2-5; no definite D call. The clonotype comes from a woman aged 30 to 39 in good health. This CDR3 is CAWGLGKETQYF. CDR3 coding DNA: TGTGCCTGGGGCTTGGGAAAAGAGACCCAGTACTTC.